Sequencing of this T cell receptor (beta chain) was carried out in a study of control samples from healthy donors and cancer patients. V lost 6 bases, J lost 1 base, and 13 bases lay in between. The CDR3 length is 14 residues. Germline-derived CDR1 and CDR2 are GTSNPN and SVGIG (reference sequence). Libraries were prepared by immunoSEQ multiplex PCR; TCRdb keeps only in-frame clonotypes and omits some of them. This sample carries tens of thousands of clones, around 89% of them seen once, and the ten largest clones take approximately 15%. The clonotype comes from a woman in her seventies in good health. This sequence joins TRBV30 and TRBJ1-3, with D perhaps matching TRBD1 (5 bases). Sequencing used blood. The CDR3 region is CACIPGGSGNTIYF. Here the CDR3 DNA reads TGTGCCTGTATCCCTGGGGGGTCTGGAAACACCATATATTTT.